Listed here are 28 T cell receptor beta chains from one sample, sequenced in a study of T cell changes during pregnancy in multiple sclerosis. Profiled with immunoSEQ multiplex PCR; TCRdb holds only in-frame clones, not every one. The table includes some 93,000 clones, about nine tenths detected once. Sample: peripheral blood, taken after pregnancy. Source of these receptors: a female donor in good health, enrolled as a control in a pregnancy study.

V gene TRBV11-2 combines with J gene TRBJ2-7; possibly TRBD1 for D (5 bases). Trimming stripped 3 bases from V and 4 bases from J, with 16 bases between. Germline CDR1 and CDR2: SGHAT and FQNNGV. The CDR3 is 15 residues long. Here the CDR3 reads CASSFGPDSSYEQYF. CDR3 DNA sequence: TGTGCCAGCAGCTTCGGCCCCGACAGTAGTTACGAGCAGTACTTC.

V gene TRBV7-2 combines with J gene TRBJ2-1, with 7 bases lining up with TRBD1. The CDR3 spans 15 residues. Germline trimming cut 4 bases from V and 10 bases from J; bases unmatched to any gene: 13. Germline CDR1 is SGHTA and CDR2 is FQGNSA. CDR3 bases: TGTGCCAGCAGCTACTCCCCGGGACAGTCAATGGAGCAGTTCTTC. Translated: CASSYSPGQSMEQFF.

The chain carries TRBV30 and TRBJ1-5; 10 nucleotides line up with TRBD1. This CDR3 region has 14 residues. The V segment lost 1 base and the J segment 5 bases; nucleotides outside the gene matches: 2. Germline CDR1 is GTSNPN and CDR2 is SVGIG (reference sequence). The CDR3 DNA reads TGTGCCTGGAGTGCTGACAGGGGGCATCAGCCCCAGCATTTT. Its translation: CAWSADRGHQPQHF.

The rearrangement joins TRBV7-2 to TRBJ2-7; no firm D call. V gave up 5 bases and J gave up 6 bases, with 14 bases separating them. The CDR3 sequence is 13 residues long. Germline V gene lookup returns CDR1 SGHTA and CDR2 FQGNSA. The CDR3 region has the DNA TGTGCCAGCAGCCCTCAAGCGTCCCTCGAGCAGTACTTC. Amino acid sequence: CASSPQASLEQYF.

V is TRBV9 and J is TRBJ1-1; weak D call: TRBD1 (5 bases). CDR1 SGDLS and CDR2 YYNGEE come from the germline V gene. CDR3 size: 14 residues. V gave up 3 bases and J gave up 7 bases, with 16 bases separating them. The CDR3 loop reads CASSAIPGVDEAFF. The DNA of the CDR3 is TGTGCCAGCAGCGCCATCCCGGGGGTCGATGAAGCTTTCTTT.

This clone was detected only once. This chain uses TRBV28 with TRBJ2-3; TRBD2 agrees at 12 bases. Germline CDR1 MDHEN, CDR2 SYDVKM. The ends lost 5 bases at V and 6 bases at J; junction bases unmatched: 6. This CDR3 spans 15 amino acids. CDR3 sequence: CASSIPGTSGDTQYF. CDR3 nucleotides: TGTGCCAGCAGTATCCCCGGGACTAGCGGGGATACGCAGTATTTT.

The V and J genes are TRBV19 and TRBJ1-1; D is perhaps TRBD1 (5 bases). Germline V gives CDR1 LNHDA, CDR2 SQIVND (reference sequence). The V end lost 4 bases, the J end lost 4 bases, and 7 bases lay between the germline ends. This CDR3 has 12 amino acids. CDR3 amino acids: CASSRQGTEAFF. The CDR3 DNA reads TGTGCCAGTAGTAGGCAGGGCACTGAAGCTTTCTTT. The full variable domain, rest sourced from reference TRBV19 and TRBJ1-1, is DGGITQSPKYLFRKEGQNVTLSCEQNLNHDAMYWYRQDPGQGLRLIYYSQIVNDFQKGDIAEGYSVSREKKESFPLTVTSAQKNPTAFYLCASSRQGTEAFFGQGTRLTVV.

The rearrangement uses TRBV7-2 and TRBJ1-1, with no clear D. Germline values: CDR1 SGHTA, CDR2 FQGNSA. CDR3 length: 14 amino acids. Trimming took 4 bases from V and 4 from J, leaving 13 bases between them. CDR3 sequence (DNA): TGTGCCAGCAGCTCGCGAATGCCCCGCACTGAAGCTTTCTTT. It codes for CASSSRMPRTEAFF.

This chain connects TRBV7-9 to TRBJ1-1; 10 nucleotides line up with TRBD1. The ends lost 5 bases at V and 6 bases at J; junction bases unmatched: 12. This CDR3 is built from 16 residues. Germline CDR1 and CDR2: SEHNR and FQNEAQ (reference sequence). CDR3 nucleotides: TGTGCCAGCAGCCGTACCGGGACAGGGGATAGGTCTGAAGCTTTCTTT. It is translated as CASSRTGTGDRSEAFF.

The chain employs TRBV28 and TRBJ1-1; D is unclear. CDR3 length: 11 amino acids. Germline lookup yields CDR1 MDHEN and CDR2 SYDVKM. The ends were cut back, 8 bases at V and 10 bases at J, with 14 bases in the middle. In DNA, the CDR3 is TGTGCCAGCTTTGCTTCGGGTCGAGCTTTCTTT. Protein sequence: CASFASGRAFF.

This chain links TRBV27 with TRBJ1-5, with D maybe TRBD1 (5 bases). Germline CDR1 is MNHEY and CDR2 is SMNVEV (reference sequence). CDR3 size: 15 residues. V was pared by 2 bases and J by 4 bases, with 12 bases between. The CDR3 coding sequence is TGTGCCAGCAGTTTAAGCAGGGCCCCAAATCAGCCCCAGCATTTT. Its translation: CASSLSRAPNQPQHF.

J is TRBJ2-2 and V is TRBV7-6, with D tentatively TRBD1 (5 bases). The V end lost 5 bases, the J end lost 4 bases, and 11 bases lay between the germline ends. The CDR3 runs to 14 residues. CDR1 is SGHVS, CDR2 FNYEAQ, per germline. CDR3: CASSQTGFTGELFF. CDR3 DNA: TGTGCCAGCAGCCAAACAGGATTCACCGGGGAGCTGTTTTTT. The variable domain in full, with the rest retrieved from reference TRBV7-6 and TRBJ2-2, is GAGVSQSPRYKVTKRGQDVALRCDPISGHVSLYWYRQALGQGPEFLTYFNYEAQQDKSGLPNDRFSAERPEGSISTLTIQRTEQRDSAMYRCASSQTGFTGELFFGEGSRLTVL.

The chain has TRBV4-3 and TRBJ1-1, with 9 nucleotides matching TRBD1. The CDR3 totals 19 residues. Losses at the gene ends were 4 bases for V and 0 bases for J; bases not matched to a gene: 15. Per the germline V gene, CDR1 is LGHNA and CDR2 is YSLEER. CDR3 bases: TGCGCCAGCAGCCCTTTAACGTGGACAGGGGAAAACATGAACACTGAAGCTTTCTTT. Its protein product is CASSPLTWTGENMNTEAFF.

V gene TRBV4-1 combines with J gene TRBJ2-3; D perhaps matches TRBD2 (6 bases). The CDR3 spans 12 residues. The germline CDR1 and CDR2 sequences are MGHRA and YSYEKL. V lost 0 bases, J lost 11 bases, and 9 bases lay in between. The CDR3 loop is CASSQDGGVQYF. CDR3 DNA sequence: TGCGCCAGCAGCCAAGACGGGGGAGTGCAGTATTTT.

The J gene is TRBJ2-3, the V gene TRBV4-2; 8 nucleotides agree with TRBD2. Germline CDR1 and CDR2: LGHNA and YNFKEQ. The V and J ends lost 0 bases and 9 bases, in that order; junction bases with no gene match: 11. This CDR3 is 16 amino acids long. The CDR3 sequence is CASSQDPGRGEGTQYF. Here the CDR3 DNA reads TGTGCCAGCAGCCAAGACCCCGGGAGGGGAGAAGGAACGCAGTATTTT.

The rearrangement joins TRBV12-5 to TRBJ2-1; 11 bases align to TRBD2. CDR1 LGHNT and CDR2 FRNRAP come from the germline V gene. The CDR3 spans 15 residues. Trimming removed 1 base from V and 6 bases from J; junction bases left unmatched: 2. The CDR3 DNA follows: TGTGCTAGTGGTTTGGAGGGACTAGCGGCCAATGAGCAGTTCTTC. Protein product: CASGLEGLAANEQFF.

Remarks on this clone: One end of the junction fails to match germline, which may point to a read error. In the same sample, other DNA sequences code for this CDR3. The chain combines TRBV9 with TRBJ1-2; 8 bases are a match to TRBD1. CDR1 is SGDLS, CDR2 YYNGEE, per germline. The CDR3 sequence is 14 residues long. CDR3 DNA: TGCGCCAGCAGCGGCGACAGGGGAGGCTATGGCTACACCTTC. Its translation is CASSGDRGGYGYTF.

The V gene is TRBV6-1, the J gene TRBJ2-3; 12 bases match TRBD2. V was clipped by 2 bases and J by 3 bases; unmatched bases: 9. From germline, CDR1 is MNHNS and CDR2 SASEGT. The CDR3 has 18 residues. CDR3 in DNA: TGTGCCAGCAGTGAAACTAGCGGGGGGCGCGGCGGGACAGATACGCAGTATTTT. It specifies CASSETSGGRGGTDTQYF.

This clone was counted a few times. The chain joins TRBV18 to TRBJ1-6; 10 positions agree with TRBD1. The CDR3 runs to 16 residues. Germline values: CDR1 KGHSH, CDR2 LQKENI. The V gene end was trimmed by 3 bases and the J gene end by 5 bases; junction bases not matched to a gene: 4. CDR3 sequence reads: CASSPWGTGDNSPLHF. The CDR3 region has the DNA TGTGCCAGCTCACCCTGGGGGACAGGGGATAATTCACCCCTCCACTTT.

The rearrangement uses TRBV5-4 and TRBJ2-5; tentatively, D is TRBD2 (6 bases). V lost 5 bases to trimming and J lost 0 bases, with 11 bases between them. This CDR3 has 14 amino acids. Germline V lookup: CDR1 SGHNT, CDR2 YYREEE (reference sequence). The CDR3 reads CASSKGGYQETQYF. CDR3 coding DNA: TGTGCCAGCAGTAAGGGAGGTTACCAAGAGACCCAGTACTTC. Full variable domain (outside the CDR3, taken from reference TRBV5-4 and TRBJ2-5): ETGVTQSPTHLIKTRGQQVTLRCSSQSGHNTVSWYQQALGQGPQFIFQYYREEENGRGNFPPRFSGLQFPNYSSELNVNALELDDSALYLCASSKGGYQETQYFGPGTRLLVL.

V gene TRBV30 combines with J gene TRBJ1-1; 10 bases match TRBD1. Trimming removed 4 bases from V and 1 base from J; junction bases left unmatched: 3. The V gene's germline CDR1 is GTSNPN and CDR2 SVGIG (reference sequence). The CDR3 spans 14 residues. CDR3 amino acids: CAWNRDRGNTEAFF. DNA for the CDR3: TGTGCCTGGAACCGGGACAGGGGGAACACTGAAGCTTTCTTT.

J is TRBJ2-1 and V is TRBV11-3; 7 positions agree with TRBD2. CDR3 length: 13 residues. Per germline, CDR1 SGHNT and CDR2 YENEEA. Unmatched junction bases numbered 2, after V lost 3 bases and J lost 6 bases. CDR3 nucleotide sequence: TGTGCCAGCAGCTTTACTAGCGCCAATGAGCAGTTCTTC. The encoded protein is CASSFTSANEQFF.

The chain combines TRBV5-1 with TRBJ2-7; tentatively, D is TRBD1 (6 bases). Germline V gene sequence: CDR1 SGHRS, CDR2 YFSETQ. V was shortened by 4 bases and J by 3 bases, with 14 bases between the two germline ends. The CDR3 is 14 amino acids. CDR3 region: CASSPGTSNYEQYF. CDR3 in DNA: TGCGCCAGCAGCCCCGGGACATCCAACTACGAGCAGTACTTC.

The chain is built from TRBV2 and TRBJ2-5; the D gene is possibly TRBD2 (6 bases). V was trimmed by 2 bases and J by 5 bases, leaving 9 bases between them. The CDR3 has 13 amino acids. Germline CDR1 and CDR2: SNHLY and FYNNEI. CDR3: CASSERRAETQYF. Written as DNA, the CDR3 is TGTGCCAGCAGTGAACGGAGGGCCGAGACCCAGTACTTC.

The chain employs TRBV7-9 and TRBJ2-2; D is uncertain. Per germline, CDR1 SEHNR and CDR2 FQNEAQ (reference sequence). This CDR3 comprises 14 residues. Trimming took 3 bases from V and 5 from J, leaving 10 bases between them. The CDR3 is CASSFVRSTGELFF. As DNA, the CDR3 is TGTGCCAGCAGCTTTGTCAGATCTACCGGGGAGCTGTTTTTT.

The chain recombines TRBV2 with TRBJ2-5; D unclear. CDR1 and CDR2 from the germline V gene are SNHLY and FYNNEI. The CDR3 is 13 residues long. V shed 2 bases and J shed 4 bases, with 8 bases lying between them. CDR3 protein: CASSEPSRETQYF. CDR3 in DNA: TGTGCCAGCAGTGAACCTAGTCGAGAGACCCAGTACTTC. The entire variable domain, with the rest obtained from reference TRBV2 and TRBJ2-5, is as follows: EPEVTQTPSHQVTQMGQEVILRCVPISNHLYFYWYRQILGQKVEFLVSFYNNEISEKSEIFDDQFSVERPDGSNFTLKIRSTKLEDSAMYFCASSEPSRETQYFGPGTRLLVL.

This chain uses TRBV27 with TRBJ1-5; D not certain. Trimming shortened V by 6 bases and J by 1 base, and 4 bases separated the two germline ends. The CDR3 is made up of 12 amino acids. Per the germline V gene, CDR1 is MNHEY and CDR2 is SMNVEV (reference sequence). DNA for the CDR3: TGTGCCAGCAGGGGCAGCAATCAGCCCCAGCATTTT. The encoded protein is CASRGSNQPQHF.

Points on this clone: Different DNA sequences within this sample yield the same CDR3. The chain joins TRBV7-2 to TRBJ1-2; tentative D call: TRBD1 (6 bases). The CDR3 runs 13 residues. In germline, CDR1 is SGHTA, CDR2 FQGNSA. Trimming took off 6 bases at V and 4 bases at J, with 12 bases between the two ends. The CDR3 spells CASSLDRSYGYTF. The CDR3 DNA reads TGTGCCAGCAGTCTAGACAGGTCCTATGGCTACACCTTC.